Described below is a single T cell receptor beta chain sequence and its context. What it recognizes is unknown. This may be a read error: a much more frequent sequence differs by one nucleotide. Co-extracted RNA and DNA came from about 19-30 mg of unsorted bulk tissue. Germline V CDR1 and CDR2: ENHRY, SYGVKD. This CDR3 has 14 residues. This entry comes from a study of tumor-infiltrating lymphocytes in primary liver carcinoma. With a constant-region primer, TCR beta cDNA was made from around 530 ng of total RNA. Researchers made the TCR beta libraries by running three nested multiplex PCR rounds with slightly modified ARM-PCR. Both of the initial two PCR rounds ran for roughly 10 cycles and employed TRBV1-TRBV30 forward primers alongside a C-beta reverse primer. TCRdb recomputed calls from the multiplex PCR reads with MiXCR, one row per CDR3 protein. The profile shows approximately 110,000 distinct CDR3 sequences, 60% to 75% of them singletons.

Whole-study results and caveats: Relative to tumor region pairs, the tumor-adjacent and tumor-blood pairs showed overlap that was lower.

Sequenced input: liver tumor tissue from sampling region 3. As for subset: tumor region T3, left-lateral pole. The chain recombines TRBV10-3 with TRBJ1-5; D unclear. The receptor's source is a woman in her fifties or sixties with primary liver carcinoma and hepatitis B virus infection. The DNA for the CDR3 is TGTGCCATCAGTGACTTAGGGCGCGGTCAGTCCCAGCATTTT. This sequence encodes CAISDLGRGQSQHF.